This is a list of T cell receptor beta chains from one sample in a study of blood T cell repertoires in COVID-19. The table came from immunoSEQ multiplex PCR; TCRdb's copy has only in-frame clones and leaves some out. Among 210,000 or so clones, around 84% were seen once, and the ten largest hold about 7.7%. The sample was PBMCs or T cells enriched from blood (not recorded which). The origin of the receptors is a woman aged 40 to 55 with acute COVID-19. Both conserved end residues are trimmed from each CDR3.

13	TRBV25-1	TRBJ2-1	ASSGDRGSYNEQF
11	TRBV5-8	TRBJ2-7	ASSFDRVNEQY
12	TRBV28	TRBJ2-1	ASSPWTVLNEQF
11	TRBV12-3/TRBV12-4	TRBJ1-4	ASSFHRDEKLF
11	TRBV28	TRBJ2-3	ASRYKGGDTQY
11	TRBV28	TRBJ1-1	ASSLWTVTEAF
13	TRBV27	TRBJ1-1	ASSFSTGMDTEAF
10	TRBV6-6	TRBJ1-6	ASGQGNSPLH
10	TRBV5-6	TRBJ1-1	ASSSSNTEAF
13	TRBV4-3	TRBJ2-6	ASSQVTTGANVLT
11	TRBV2	TRBJ1-5	ASGQGNTQPQH
12	TRBV19	TRBJ2-1	ASSPTRGPLGAF
10	TRBV5-1	TRBJ1-1	ASSPGGTEAF
14	TRBV24-1	TRBJ2-5	ATSDPTRTAQETQY
14	TRBV7-2	TRBJ2-1	ASSLIAGLGYNEQF
12	TRBV7-9	TRBJ2-2	ASSFLAGTGELF
12	TRBV19	TRBJ2-2	ASHPGHNTGELF
12	TRBV15	TRBJ1-1	ATSRDRQNTEAF
16	TRBV7-6	TRBJ1-4	ASSLVTGIGPRNEKLF
9	TRBV29-1	TRBJ2-1	SVAIYNEQF
9	TRBV30	TRBJ1-1	AWRQDSTAF
10	TRBV6-5	TRBJ1-2	AGGHLRSGYT
13	TRBV19	TRBJ1-2	ASNIRPGQSKGYT
12	TRBV5-1	TRBJ2-7	ASSLGLQHYEQY
13	TRBV6-1	TRBJ1-6	ASSVAAGVDSPLH
10	TRBV6-1	TRBJ1-2	ASSEALRVYT
11	TRBV30	TRBJ1-2	AALRGFDYGYT
16	TRBV9	TRBJ1-2	ASSALPGQGGGNYGYT
11	TRBV6-2/TRBV6-3	TRBJ1-1	ASSGQGRTEAF
12	TRBV11-3	TRBJ2-2	ASRRSANTGELF
12	TRBV28	TRBJ2-1	AISGSLTYNEQF
13	TRBV5-1	TRBJ2-7	ASRHATGETYEQY
12	TRBV24-1	TRBJ1-2	ATSGGDSYYGYT
13	TRBV11-3	TRBJ2-2	ASSIGTGRTGELF
13	TRBV6-2/TRBV6-3	TRBJ2-4	ASSLRDRAKNIQY
12	TRBV29-1	TRBJ2-2	SVESRMDTGELF
14	TRBV28	TRBJ2-7	ASSGPFSGSSYEQY
11	TRBV6-5	TRBJ2-1	ASSYPLDNEQF
10	TRBV5-4	TRBJ1-4	ASSLPGEKLF
11	TRBV20-1	TRBJ1-6	SASGGPGSPLH